This entry features one TCR beta chain sequence. Its antigen remains unknown. For the second PCR, which ran for 7 to 11 cycles, a sample-barcoded 5' primer and a J-beta primer mix were used. Using its own MiXCR run on the 5' RACE reads, TCRdb lists one record per CDR3 protein. The sample shows about 1.4 million distinct CDR3 sequences, approximately 63% of them seen only once. The study recruited healthy Caucasian donors from Russia who were aged roughly 6 to 90. Trimming took off 3 bases at V and 6 bases at J, with 12 bases between the two ends. CDR1 and CDR2 from the germline V gene are SGHKS and YYEKEE (reference sequence). The CDR3 extends over 13 amino acids. The data originate from a study of blood T cells in healthy people across ages. Study-wide results and caveats: Donor CMV infection status was unknown, possibly confounding age-related changes in expanded clonotypes.

The sequence was obtained from a man aged 18-30 years in good health. V and J are TRBV5-5 and TRBJ1-1, with D perhaps TRBD1 (5 bases). Sequences were obtained from blood. CDR3 residues: CASSYGTDSEAFF. The CDR3 bases are TGTGCCAGCAGCTATGGGACCGACTCTGAAGCTTTCTTT.